This entry concerns a single T cell receptor (beta chain). Its antigen is unknown. No base quality information exists; no much larger clone differs at one position. At diagnosis, peripheral blood, uninvolved tumor-adjacent lung and tumor were collected and were preserved as a mix of fresh-frozen and FFPE material. For TCR repertoire profiling, blood samples were analyzed in the form of peripheral blood mononuclear cells. CDR1 and CDR2 are drawn from the germline V gene (reference sequence): SEHNR, FQNEAQ. The CDR3 holds 12 amino acids from the cysteine to the phenylalanine. The sequence is cut down to CDR3 DNA, 36 bases in frame from base 1. Relative to germline, V is 4 bases shorter and J is 2 bases shorter, with 3 bases between their ends. The immunoSEQ Assay was used to sequence TCR beta CDR3 regions from DNA. The source study handled its data this way. To compute T cell density, TCR beta template counts were normalized to usable DNA, which was estimated by amplifying housekeeping genes. Richness was estimated using the preseqR package, with extrapolation to 400,000 templates for PBMC samples and to 120,000 templates for tissue samples. Clonality was defined as one minus Pielou's evenness. Differential abundance testing on productive amino-acid clonotypes, with a minimum total count of 5 and an alpha of 0.1, was used to identify tissue-enriched TCRs. The Jaccard Index and the Morisita Overlap Index were used to measure repertoire overlap between compartments. GLIPH clustered TCR beta CDR3s with public tetramer-defined viral CDR3s; viral motifs required at least three viral sequences plus V-gene enrichment. TCRdb took this table from immuneACCESS and kept in-frame rearrangements with V and J called. Such tables lack part of the clones; where checked against another copy, unresolved V genes explain under half of the gap, and the rest is unexplained. V and J calls and clone size are given by that table; D and trimming were obtained from the DNA. The sample table holds roughly 29,000 clones, of which approximately 83% were seen once. Jointly, the top ten make up roughly 5.7% of the sample.

This sample was taken from a study of T cells in localized non-small cell lung cancer (dated by TCRdb to between 2020 and 2021). The study in broad terms: Comparing tumors with uninvolved tumor-adjacent lungs, the study looked at the T cell repertoires of roughly 250 patients with early-stage NSCLC. The mean age of the NSCLC patients was around 65 years, with approximately 130 men and 100 to 110 women. The cohort comprised roughly 220 treatment-naïve NSCLC patients with resected, localized lung tumors.

The paper as a whole reports these results and caveats: Uninvolved tumor-adjacent lung showed the highest T cell clonality, higher than tumor, which suggests more focused antigenic responses in the uninvolved tumor-adjacent lung. Because the study design was exploratory, TCR variables were selected using unadjusted p-values without false-discovery rate correction. Multi-region tumor sequencing was not performed, so intratumor heterogeneity could not be excluded. Of the top 100 tumor clones, a median of 57 were detected in paired uninvolved adjacent lung; roughly 29 were also among that lung's top 100. Higher T cell density in blood was associated with longer overall survival, whereas higher clonality in adjacent lung was associated with shorter survival.

The source is a man between 40 and 75 years old with stage III lung adenocarcinoma. The material sequenced was peripheral blood mononuclear cells, taken before any cancer treatment. Recombination connected TRBV7-9 to TRBJ1-3; confidence is insufficient to name the D gene. The CDR3 corresponds to CASSSTGNTIYF. The DNA sequence is as follows: TGTGCCAGCAGCTCGACTGGAAACACCATATATTTT.